This T cell receptor (beta chain) was found in a study of human T cells and chemical hapten exposure. Across the study: Yields of TCR per sample differed, chiefly owing to small differences in pooled library volume. Overall study findings and caveats: The number of TCRs over 1 in 1000 frequency stayed unchanged after DPC.

Note on this clonotype: Its antigen is as yet unknown.

The template was total RNA from unfractionated whole blood. The library tagged each cDNA molecule with unique molecular identifiers. TCRdb re-derived calls from the 5' RACE reads in MiXCR, one entry per CDR3 protein. The table shows over 70,000 distinct CDR3 sequences, with approximately 16% occurring only once. The CDR3 covers 14 residues. Trimming removed 3 bases from V and 2 bases from J, with 9 bases in between. The germline gives CDR1 SGHNT, CDR2 YENEEA. The rearrangement links TRBV11-3 to TRBJ2-3, with D unresolved. The sequence was obtained from a female donor in good health. The CDR3 loop reads CASSLAPNTDTQYF. As DNA, the CDR3 is TGTGCCAGCAGCTTGGCCCCCAACACAGATACGCAGTATTTT. Variable domain in full (rest from reference TRBV11-3 and TRBJ2-3): EAGVVQSPRYKIIEKKQPVAFWCNPISGHNTLYWYLQNLGQGPELLIRYENEEAVDDSQLPKDRFSAERLKGVDSTLKIQPAELGDSAVYLCASSLAPNTDTQYFGPGTRLTVL.